The source of this T cell receptor beta chain is a study of PD-L1 blockade in urothelial cancer. Study details: Each participant's history included 0 to 3 prior chemotherapy regimens. Analysis of the blood was performed 3 weeks (second dose) and 6 weeks after treatment start.

Time point described: pretreatment peripheral blood. Patients were diagnosed with urothelial carcinoma, either locally advanced or metastatic. Patient sample counts ranged from 1 to 8, pretreatment and on-treatment. Profiled with immunoSEQ multiplex PCR; TCRdb holds only in-frame clones, not every one. The sample lists around 100,000 clones; 90% were seen once. Germline V gene sequence: CDR1 MNHNS, CDR2 SASEGT. V shed 4 bases and J shed 8 bases, with 11 bases lying between them. CDR3 length equals 12 residues. The receptor was derived from a man between 60 and 70 years old with urothelial cancer. Here the sequenced sample was PBMCs, taken around atezolizumab (anti-PD-L1) treatment. This chain connects TRBV6-1 to TRBJ1-2; possibly TRBD1 for D (6 bases). The CDR3 DNA sequence: TGTGCCAGCAGTGCCCGACAGGCGGGCTACACCTTC. Amino acid sequence: CASSARQAGYTF.